Below are 5 T cell receptor beta chains sequenced from a single sample in a study of blood T cells in healthy people across ages. A J-beta primer mix and a sample-barcoded 5' primer were used in a second PCR of about 7 to 11 cycles. Each CDR3 protein is one row after TCRdb ran MiXCR on the 5' RACE reads. This table has under 1,100,000 distinct CDR3 sequences, almost 25% appearing once. A further study also used this sample, focusing on T cells of mothers and their children.

Sequenced sample: blood. Receptors were obtained from a girl aged 2 to 10 in good health.

The chain employs TRBV29-1 and TRBJ1-2, with D perhaps TRBD1 (5 bases). Germline assignment: CDR1 SQVTM and CDR2 ANQGSEA. V shed 7 bases and J shed 7 bases, with 22 bases lying between them. The CDR3 has 14 residues. CDR3 region: CSADPQGTLGGYTF. CDR3 nucleotide sequence: TGCAGCGCCGACCCGCAGGGTACCTTGGGTGGCTACACCTTC.

The J gene is TRBJ2-2, the V gene TRBV10-2, with 9 nucleotides matching TRBD2. J lost 5 bases, V lost 3 bases, and 7 bases had no gene match. Germline V gene lookup returns CDR1 WSHSY and CDR2 SAAADI. CDR3 length: 16 residues. CDR3 nucleotides: TGCGCCAGCAGTGACATAGCGGGAGCTTTGACCGGGGAGCTGTTTTTT. Its translation: CASSDIAGALTGELFF.

The chain has TRBV10-2 and TRBJ2-6; 8 bases map to TRBD1. The CDR3 contains 18 residues. The J segment lost 1 base and the V segment lost 6 bases, leaving 11 bases of the junction unmatched. CDR1 is WSHSY, CDR2 SAAADI, per germline. CDR3 nucleotide sequence: TGCGCCAGCAGGGCTGCCGGGACAGGTGTGTCTGGGGCCAACGTCCTGACTTTC. Residues: CASRAAGTGVSGANVLTF.

V gene TRBV7-2 combines with J gene TRBJ2-2, with no clear D. Trimming took 5 bases from V and 0 from J, leaving 16 bases between them. The CDR3 is 17 amino acids. The V gene's germline CDR1 is SGHTA and CDR2 FQGNSA. This chain's CDR3 is CASSNPSMTPNTGELFF. In nucleotides, the CDR3 is TGTGCCAGCAGCAACCCCAGCATGACTCCGAACACCGGGGAGCTGTTTTTT.

The V and J genes are TRBV12-3 or TRBV12-4 and TRBJ1-2; unclear D gene. V lost 2 bases, J lost 2 bases, and 9 bases lay in between. The CDR3 is 14 amino acids. CDR3 residues: CASSLTGNNYGYTF. Here the CDR3 DNA reads TGTGCCAGCAGTTTAACGGGTAACAACTATGGCTACACCTTC.